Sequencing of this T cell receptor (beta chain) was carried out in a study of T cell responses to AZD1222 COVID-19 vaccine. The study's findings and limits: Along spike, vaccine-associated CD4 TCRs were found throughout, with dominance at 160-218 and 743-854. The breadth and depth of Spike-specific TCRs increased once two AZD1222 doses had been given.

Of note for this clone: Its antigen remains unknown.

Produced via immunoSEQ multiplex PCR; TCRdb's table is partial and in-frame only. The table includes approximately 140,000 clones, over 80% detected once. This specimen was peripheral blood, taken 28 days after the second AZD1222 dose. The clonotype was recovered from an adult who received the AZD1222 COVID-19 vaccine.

In DNA form, the CDR3 reads TGCAGCGTTGAAACCCCGCGACAGGATCTCTATGGCTACACCTTC. Translation gives CSVETPRQDLYGYTF. This chain joins TRBV29-1 and TRBJ1-2; D may be TRBD1 (6 bases). This CDR3 has 15 amino acids. CDR1 and CDR2 (germline): SQVTM, ANQGSEA. Trimming pared 2 bases from V and 4 bases from J, leaving 17 bases between.